This T cell receptor beta chain was identified during a study of identical twins. Template switching added a universal primer site; cDNA carried unique molecular identifiers. TCRdb re-derived calls from the 5' RACE reads in MiXCR, one entry per CDR3 protein. The sample has a few hundred thousand distinct CDR3 sequences, just under 10% seen once. This clonotype was counted only a few times. The target antigen is unknown. The study's findings and limits: In beta out-of-frame sequences, the excess sharing between twins was weaker. Modelling approaches yielded underestimates of out-of-frame TCR alpha sharing between monozygotic twins.

Germline lookup yields CDR1 SGHAT and CDR2 FQNNGV. The CDR3 extends over 12 amino acids. The germline V and J ends were trimmed by 5 bases and 6 bases, with 10 bases remaining between them. This sample also appeared in a second study, on yellow fever vaccine responses in identical twins.

Sample: PBMCs. This TCR derives from a woman younger than 35 in good health. The gene calls are TRBV11-2 and TRBJ2-5; D not resolved. CDR3: CASSPSAKTQYF. The CDR3 DNA reads as TGTGCCAGCAGCCCCAGTGCGAAGACCCAGTACTTC.